This T cell receptor delta chain derives from a study of gamma-delta chains in newborns, infants, children. TCRdb re-called clones from the reads using CATT. The sample carries 1,200 or so delta-chain clones, more than 0.95% recorded once. By proportion, this clone is large (0.1 to 1%). Other DNA sequences in the same sample also yield this CDR3. Sequencing was performed on blood. The sequence was collected from a child in good health.

The CDR3 bases are TGTGCCTGTGACACAGTTAACGGGGGACACGGGCGCACCGATAAACTCATCTTT. Translated, it gives CACDTVNGGHGRTDKLIF. V gene TRDV2 combines with J gene TRDJ1; perhaps TRDD3 as D (6 bases). The CDR3 is 18 residues long. In germline, CDR1 is GEAIGNYY, CDR2 EKD. V lost 1 base to trimming and J lost 1 base, with 21 bases between them.